The count of the clone carrying this TCR beta chain is one. TCRdb's copy holds only in-frame clones and misses some; the assay was immunoSEQ multiplex PCR. The data show 90,000 to 120,000 clones, approximately 86% seen once. The CDR3 is made up of 13 amino acids. The V end was cut by 7 bases, the J end by 7 bases, with 11 bases between. CDR1 is ENHRY, CDR2 SYGVKD, per germline. This entry belongs to a study of blood T cell repertoires in COVID-19. Sequencing was performed on peripheral blood. The chain combines TRBV10-3 with TRBJ1-6, with D possibly being TRBD1 (5 bases). The sequence was obtained from a woman aged 55-69 years with acute or convalescent COVID-19. CDR3 sequence reads: CAIKGSGNSPLHF. CDR3 nucleotide sequence: TGTGCCATCAAGGGGTCTGGGAATTCACCCCTCCACTTT.